What follows are 5 T cell receptor beta chains derived from one specimen sequenced in a study of early T cells in non-severe SARS-CoV-2 infection. In TCRdb, the 5' RACE reads were re-called with MiXCR into one record per CDR3 protein. The table lists 70,000 to 85,000 distinct CDR3 sequences, more than 4% of them singletons, with about 7% in the top ten. Sequencing was performed on whole blood, taken at baseline. The receptors shown here come from an adult who was a healthcare worker with PCR-confirmed SARS-CoV-2 infection or an uninfected control (not recorded which).

This clonotype appeared many times. The rearrangement links TRBV9 to TRBJ1-1; perhaps TRBD1 as D (5 bases). Germline V gene lookup returns CDR1 SGDLS and CDR2 YYNGEE. The V and J ends lost 2 bases and 0 bases respectively, with 14 bases between them. The CDR3 has 16 amino acids. The CDR3 sequence: CASSVDVGGMNTEAFF. The CDR3 bases are TGTGCCAGCAGCGTGGATGTGGGGGGGATGAACACTGAAGCTTTCTTT.

The CDR3 DNA is TGTGCCAGCAGCCAACCAGCGGGAGGGCGATTGAGGGAGCAGTACTTC. Residues: CASSQPAGGRLREQYF. This chain joins TRBV11-2 and TRBJ2-7; 10 bases agree with TRBD2. With 5 bases clipped from V and 7 bases from J, the junction kept 14 bases outside the gene matches. The CDR3 sequence is 16 residues long. Germline CDR1 and CDR2: SGHAT and FQNNGV.

This clonotype was observed many times. The chain couples TRBV11-2 to TRBJ2-5, with D maybe TRBD1 (5 bases). Germline V gene lookup returns CDR1 SGHAT and CDR2 FQNNGV. This CDR3 is built from 15 residues. V was clipped by 4 bases and J by 3 bases, with 15 bases between them. The CDR3: CASSSQPGREETQYF. Here the CDR3 DNA reads TGTGCCAGCAGCTCCCAACCCGGCAGGGAAGAGACCCAGTACTTC.

The chain combines TRBV6-5 with TRBJ1-4; D ambiguous. This CDR3 has 14 residues. Trimming removed 7 bases from V and 6 bases from J, with 15 bases in between. Germline values: CDR1 MNHEY, CDR2 SVGAGI. The CDR3 reads CASNPWFSDEKLFF. The DNA of the CDR3 is TGTGCCAGCAATCCTTGGTTTTCCGATGAAAAACTGTTTTTT.

In this sample, this clonotype turned up a few times. V usage is TRBV6-5 and J usage is TRBJ2-3; 11 nucleotides match TRBD2. The CDR3 length is 18 residues. Trimming took 0 bases from V and 0 from J; bases not matched to a gene: 5. CDR1 MNHEY and CDR2 SVGAGI come from the germline V gene. In nucleotides, the CDR3 is TGTGCCAGCAGTTACTCGGTCCTAGCGGGAGGTAGCACAGATACGCAGTATTTT. Translating gives CASSYSVLAGGSTDTQYF.